What follows are 22 T cell receptor beta chains derived from one specimen sequenced in a study of identical twins. Via MiXCR, TCRdb re-called the 5' RACE reads, giving one row per CDR3 protein. The table lists about 890,000 distinct CDR3 sequences, 10% to 15% of them singletons. The data were also submitted as part of a second study, on yellow fever vaccine responses in identical twins.

Sequenced input: PBMCs. These TCRs come from a woman under 30 in good health.

This clonotype was seen a handful of times. The J gene is TRBJ1-1, the V gene TRBV10-3; D call uncertain. This CDR3 is built from 14 residues. The V and J ends lost 3 bases and 1 base respectively, with 9 bases between them. The germline CDR1 and CDR2 sequences are ENHRY and SYGVKD. CDR3 in DNA: TGTGCCATCAGTGATTTTAGCAGGAACACTGAAGCTTTCTTT. Protein sequence: CAISDFSRNTEAFF.

The chain recombines TRBV4-1 with TRBJ1-1; maybe TRBD1 (5 bases). V gave up 1 base and J gave up 1 base, with 13 bases separating them. This CDR3 comprises 16 residues. From germline, CDR1 is MGHRA and CDR2 YSYEKL. The CDR3 DNA reads TGCGCCAGCAGCCAAGGCTCGGGACGCAGGAACACTGAAGCTTTCTTT. This sequence encodes CASSQGSGRRNTEAFF.

This clonotype appeared a few times. J is TRBJ2-4 and V is TRBV5-1; 12 nucleotides align to TRBD2. The CDR3 is 17 amino acids. V dropped 4 bases and J dropped 9; count of bases not matched to a gene: 14. Looked up from germline, CDR1 is SGHRS and CDR2 is YFSETQ. The DNA of the CDR3 is TGCGCCAGCAGCCCACAACCTAGCGGGAGGGCCCTGGGCATTCAGTACTTC. This gives the protein CASSPQPSGRALGIQYF.

The V call is TRBV2, the J call TRBJ1-5; D might be TRBD1 (5 bases). The CDR3 is made up of 14 amino acids. V was cut by 4 bases and J by 5 bases, with 12 bases left in between. In germline, CDR1 is SNHLY, CDR2 FYNNEI. CDR3 protein: CASSGQLGDQPQHF. The CDR3 region has the DNA TGTGCCAGCAGTGGACAGTTGGGGGATCAGCCCCAGCATTTT.

The table lists this clonotype with many counts. The chain uses TRBV24-1 and TRBJ1-4, with D maybe TRBD1 (5 bases). CDR3 length: 15 amino acids. V was trimmed by 4 bases and J by 5 bases, leaving 13 bases between them. Germline V gene lookup returns CDR1 KGHDR and CDR2 SFDVKD. CDR3 sequence: CATSDRDGQNEKLFF. The CDR3 nucleotides read TGTGCCACCAGTGACCGGGACGGGCAGAATGAAAAACTGTTTTTT.

This sequence joins TRBV12-3 or TRBV12-4 and TRBJ1-1; D possibly corresponds to TRBD1 (6 bases). The V and J ends lost 6 bases and 7 bases respectively, with 21 bases between them. The CDR3 is made up of 15 amino acids. CDR3 bases: TGTGCCAGCAGACCTGGACAGACCCCCTCGCTTGAAGCTTTCTTT. Amino acids: CASRPGQTPSLEAFF.

This clonotype has only a few counts. The rearrangement uses TRBV19 and TRBJ1-4; TRBD1 agrees at 7 bases. V lost 3 bases, J lost 4 bases, and 11 bases stayed unmatched. The CDR3 totals 17 residues. Per the germline V gene, CDR1 is LNHDA and CDR2 is SQIVND (reference sequence). CDR3 bases: TGTGCCAGTAGTATGCCGGGAATGGGACAGCGTAATGAAAAACTGTTTTTT. Its translation is CASSMPGMGQRNEKLFF.

V is TRBV20-1 and J is TRBJ1-1, with unresolved D. This CDR3 is built from 12 residues. Germline CDR1 and CDR2: DFQATT and SNEGSKA (reference sequence). CDR3: CSHRQPNTEAFF. The CDR3 DNA reads TGCAGCCACCGTCAGCCGAACACTGAAGCTTTCTTT.

The V gene is TRBV12-3 or TRBV12-4, the J gene TRBJ1-1, with D possibly being TRBD1 (5 bases). There are 13 residues in the CDR3. Trimming stripped 4 bases from V and 5 bases from J, with 11 bases between. CDR3: CASSWGLPTEAFF. CDR3 nucleotide sequence: TGTGCCAGCAGTTGGGGACTTCCGACTGAAGCTTTCTTT.

This clonotype came up a few times. The chain employs TRBV11-3 and TRBJ2-2; no reliable D call. Germline CDR1 reads SGHNT; CDR2 reads YENEEA. V dropped 5 bases and J dropped 7 bases, with 8 bases sitting between them. The CDR3 is 12 residues long. CDR3 coding DNA: TGTGCCAGCAGCCTGGAAAACGGGGAGCTGTTTTTT. It codes for CASSLENGELFF. Full variable domain (rest looked up from reference TRBV11-3 and TRBJ2-2): EAGVVQSPRYKIIEKKQPVAFWCNPISGHNTLYWYLQNLGQGPELLIRYENEEAVDDSQLPKDRFSAERLKGVDSTLKIQPAELGDSAVYLCASSLENGELFFGEGSRLTVL.

This clonotype was observed at least ten times. V and J are TRBV10-3 and TRBJ2-7, with D unresolved. V was trimmed by 2 bases and J by 2 bases, leaving 7 bases between them. The CDR3 contains 13 residues. The germline V gene has CDR1 ENHRY and CDR2 SYGVKD. CDR3 sequence reads: CAISERETYEQYF. The DNA of the CDR3 is TGTGCCATCAGTGAGCGCGAAACCTACGAGCAGTACTTC.

The genes are TRBV20-1 and TRBJ2-3; TRBD2 matches 9 bases. J gave up 6 bases and V 0 bases, and 13 bases lay outside the gene matches. CDR3 length: 17 amino acids. Per the germline V gene, CDR1 is DFQATT and CDR2 is SNEGSKA (reference sequence). The CDR3 DNA reads TGCAGTGCTAGAGATCTGGGTTTGGAGCGGGGGGTTGATACGCAGTATTTT. Translation gives CSARDLGLERGVDTQYF.

The CDR3 loop is CASSQQGTYNSPLHF. CDR3 coding DNA: TGTGCCAGCAGCCAACAGGGAACCTATAATTCACCCCTCCACTTT. This chain links TRBV12-3 or TRBV12-4 with TRBJ1-6; D might be TRBD1 (6 bases). The CDR3 loop spans 15 amino acids. Trimming removed 6 bases from V and 2 bases from J, with 11 bases in between.

This clonotype was recorded a few times. The chain uses TRBV5-6 and TRBJ2-7; D assignment may be TRBD1 or TRBD2 (5 bases each). Trimming stripped 4 bases from V and 3 bases from J, with 11 bases between. Looked up from germline, CDR1 is SGHDT and CDR2 is YYEEEE. The CDR3 is 13 amino acids. The CDR3 bases are TGTGCCAGCAGCGGGGACGACGGCTACGAGCAGTACTTC. This codes for CASSGDDGYEQYF. Filled out from reference TRBV5-6 and TRBJ2-7, the complete variable domain reads DAGVTQSPTHLIKTRGQQVTLRCSPKSGHDTVSWYQQALGQGPQFIFQYYEEEERQRGNFPDRFSGHQFPNYSSELNVNALLLGDSALYLCASSGDDGYEQYFGPGTRLTVT.

This clonotype has just a few counts. CDR3 residues: CSVVTAGVGTDTQYF. The CDR3 DNA sequence: TGCAGCGTTGTTACGGCAGGGGTTGGCACAGATACGCAGTATTTT. The chain links TRBV29-1 to TRBJ2-3; tentative D call: TRBD1 (6 bases). Germline loops: CDR1 SQVTM, CDR2 ANQGSEA. The V end was cut by 4 bases, the J end by 1 base, with 15 bases between. The CDR3 sequence is 15 residues long.

This clonotype was counted ten times or more. The V gene is TRBV7-8, the J gene TRBJ1-1; TRBD1 is a possible D gene (6 bases). The germline V gene has CDR1 SGHVS and CDR2 FQNEAQ. The CDR3 runs 16 residues. V dropped 5 bases and J dropped 3 bases, with 19 bases sitting between them. This chain's CDR3 is CASSPDLMAGDTEAFF. The CDR3 region has the DNA TGTGCCAGCAGCCCCGACTTAATGGCAGGGGACACTGAAGCTTTCTTT.

V and J are TRBV4-2 and TRBJ2-5; D may be TRBD1 or TRBD2 (6 bases each). Germline V lookup: CDR1 LGHNA, CDR2 YNFKEQ. Trimming pared 8 bases from V and 9 bases from J, leaving 22 bases between. The CDR3 contains 14 residues. This chain's CDR3 is CASAVGGTPGAQYF. The CDR3, as DNA: TGTGCCAGCGCCGTTGGGGGCACCCCGGGGGCCCAGTACTTC.

This clonotype was picked up a small number of times. The CDR3 here is CSAILGAKETQYF. As DNA, the CDR3 is TGCAGTGCTATCCTCGGGGCTAAGGAGACCCAGTACTTC. This chain joins TRBV20-1 and TRBJ2-5; D is tentatively TRBD1 or TRBD2 (5 bases each). V lost 4 bases and J lost 5, with 14 bases in between. Germline CDR1 reads DFQATT; CDR2 reads SNEGSKA (reference sequence). CDR3 size: 13 residues.

The chain joins TRBV20-1 to TRBJ2-2; D possibly corresponds to TRBD2 (5 bases). The germline V gene has CDR1 DFQATT and CDR2 SNEGSKA (reference sequence). With 4 bases removed from V and 2 bases from J, the gap between germline ends came to 14 bases. This CDR3 comprises 15 residues. CDR3 DNA: TGCAGTGCTACCCTCGGCTCGGGAAACACCGGGGAGCTGTTTTTT. Protein sequence: CSATLGSGNTGELFF.

The chain has TRBV4-1 and TRBJ2-7, with D perhaps matching TRBD1 (6 bases). CDR1 and CDR2 from the germline V gene are MGHRA and YSYEKL. The CDR3 is 18 residues long. V dropped 0 bases and J dropped 1 base, with 19 bases sitting between them. DNA for the CDR3: TGCGCCAGCAGCCAAGACCCCCTGGACAGCTTAGTTTCCTACGAGCAGTACTTC. Amino acid sequence: CASSQDPLDSLVSYEQYF.

V is TRBV27 and J is TRBJ1-4; D is ambiguous. CDR1 and CDR2 (germline): MNHEY, SMNVEV (reference sequence). V was pared by 5 bases and J by 17 bases, with 18 bases between. The CDR3 has 12 residues. CDR3 nucleotides: TGTGCCAGCAGTATAAACAGAGCCGTTCTTTTTTTT. Encoded protein: CASSINRAVLFF.

This clonotype was detected only a few times. V gene TRBV7-3 combines with J gene TRBJ2-2, with D perhaps matching TRBD2 (6 bases). CDR1 and CDR2 from the germline V gene are SGHTA and FQGTGA. Trimming stripped 3 bases from V and 6 bases from J, with 11 bases between. This CDR3 spans 14 amino acids. The CDR3 DNA follows: TGTGCCAGCAGCTTTGGCGGGACCCCCGGGGAGCTGTTTTTT. This sequence encodes CASSFGGTPGELFF.